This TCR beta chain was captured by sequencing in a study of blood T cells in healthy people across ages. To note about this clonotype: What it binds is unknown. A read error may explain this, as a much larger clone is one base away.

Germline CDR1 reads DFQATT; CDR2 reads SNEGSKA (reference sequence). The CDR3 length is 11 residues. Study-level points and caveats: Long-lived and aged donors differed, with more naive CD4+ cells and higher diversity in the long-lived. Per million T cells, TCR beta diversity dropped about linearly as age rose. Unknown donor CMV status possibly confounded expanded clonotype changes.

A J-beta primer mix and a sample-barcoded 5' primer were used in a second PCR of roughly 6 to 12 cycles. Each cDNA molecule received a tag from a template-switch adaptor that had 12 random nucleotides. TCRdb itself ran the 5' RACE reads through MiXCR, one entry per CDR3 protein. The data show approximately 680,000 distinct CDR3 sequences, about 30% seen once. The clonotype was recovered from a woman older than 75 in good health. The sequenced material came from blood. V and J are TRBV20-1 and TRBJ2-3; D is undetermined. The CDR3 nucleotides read TGCAGGGCCATGGGCACAGATACGCAGTATTTT. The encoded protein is CRAMGTDTQYF.